The clone carrying this T cell receptor (beta chain) has only a few counts. Its antigen is unknown. Naive CD8 cells, CD45RO-negative and positively selected for CCR7, excluded terminally differentiated effector memory CD45RA+ cells. The germline V and J ends were trimmed by 0 bases and 1 base, with 12 bases remaining between them. CDR1 MNHEY and CDR2 SMNVEV come from the germline V gene (reference sequence). The CDR3 loop spans 16 amino acids. This was a deep-level run. Generated by immunoSEQ multiplex PCR, the TCRdb table keeps only in-frame clones and is missing some. The sample carries 2 million to 2.5 million clones, approximately 94% recorded once. The sample comes from a study of shared clonotypes between healthy human individuals. Study-wide context: CD4 naive and memory got three plates each, CD8 naive two, CD8 memory one. Whole-study results and caveats: The authors sampled blood alone, and tissue repertoires likely differ.

This receptor was taken from a man aged 18 to 30 in good health. Some clones in this sample may be carry-over from other donors' samples. The genes are TRBV27 and TRBJ1-1; possibly TRBD1 for D (6 bases). Sequencing used naive CD8+ T cells from PBMCs. The CDR3 nucleotides are TGTGCCAGCAGTTTATCGTGGCCACAGGGGAACACTGAAGCTTTCTTT. Translated: CASSLSWPQGNTEAFF.